This TCR beta chain was documented in a study of T cells after yellow fever vaccination (dated by TCRdb to about 2019). Turning to the overall study: The SMART-Seq v4 Ultra Low Input RNA kit was used to prepare libraries from fractions with low cell numbers. Blood was drawn at multiple timepoints before and after primary and secondary immunization, with bulk PBMC replicates and cell subsets isolated. Two healthy male donors, one aged 18 to 29 and one aged 30 to 39 years, were included in the cohort. To track T-cell clones before and after primary and booster YFV17D yellow fever vaccination, bulk TCR alpha and beta repertoires were sequenced longitudinally. What the study reported, not specific to this receptor: FACS-sorted repertoires could contain abundant contaminating clonotypes from the bulk population, so computational filtering was required. The secondary T-cell response was weaker than the primary response but faster, peaking on day 5 instead of day 15. Most clones expanded after primary vaccination (96% of CD4 and 88% of CD8) were re-detected after the booster, suggesting that broad memory maintenance occurred. The study included only a couple of donors, which limits how far the findings can be generalized. A small fraction of clonotypes appeared in both the CD4 and CD8 compartments, likely as a result of convergent recombination.

From cysteine to phenylalanine, the CDR3 is 11 amino acids long. Here the CDR3 DNA is all that survives: 33 bases in frame from base 1. CDR1 and CDR2, looked up from the germline V gene (reference sequence), are DFQATT and SNEGSKA. The V end loses 1 base and the J end loses 8 bases, and a stretch of 6 bases separates them. TCRdb shows the sequencer as Illumina NovaSeq 6000. TCR cDNA was synthesized by 5'RACE template switching, through which a universal primer site and unique molecular identifiers were introduced. Priming of cDNA synthesis was performed from both the TCR alpha and TCR beta constant segments. Libraries were amplified in two PCR steps, with sample barcodes and sequencing adapters added in the second step. Libraries were sequenced on Illumina HiSeq 2500 (2x100 bp) or NovaSeq (2x150 bp). The published analysis was carried out like this. Reads were demultiplexed and collapsed into UMI consensus sequences with MIGEC, and V(D)J alignment was performed with MiXCR. Vaccine-responding clonotypes were identified with edgeR using replicate PBMC samples, with FDR below 0.01 and a log2 fold change above 5 up to day 15 being required. Each bulk clonotype received a CD4 or CD8 identity based on whether the sequenced CD4 or CD8 repertoire contained that clonotype at higher abundance. The public sequencing data were trimmed at Q25 with fastp and processed into clonotypes with MiXCR by TCRdb, which kept only in-frame beta chains. Identical CDR3 protein sequences are pooled into one entry, listed with their most common genes and DNA. The V and J calls follow TCRdb's processing rather than the paper's. The sample table records about 320,000 distinct CDR3 sequences; about 10% of these occur just once. The biggest ten clones account for roughly 3% of the sample.

Points on this clonotype: The antigen it binds to is not known. Qualities for individual bases were not recorded, and no much larger clone is one base off.

This specimen's treatment or condition label, per the study, means: live attenuated yellow fever vaccine strain. A standard Ficoll-Paque protocol was used to isolate PBMCs from peripheral blood. Dynabeads CD4 and CD8 positive selection kits were used to isolate CD4 and CD8 T-cell fractions. RNA was extracted with TriZol from bulk PBMCs, CD4 and CD8 fractions, and dextramer-positive and dextramer-negative fractions. The chain employs TRBV20-1 and TRBJ2-1, with the D gene not confidently named. This receptor was taken from a man aged 18 to 29 who received the YFV17D yellow fever vaccine. The sample in question was CD4+ T cells sorted from PBMCs, obtained 45 days after the yellow fever booster vaccination. The bases read TGCAGTGCTAGAGGGTACGATGAGCAGTTCTTC. This sequence encodes CSARGYDEQFF.